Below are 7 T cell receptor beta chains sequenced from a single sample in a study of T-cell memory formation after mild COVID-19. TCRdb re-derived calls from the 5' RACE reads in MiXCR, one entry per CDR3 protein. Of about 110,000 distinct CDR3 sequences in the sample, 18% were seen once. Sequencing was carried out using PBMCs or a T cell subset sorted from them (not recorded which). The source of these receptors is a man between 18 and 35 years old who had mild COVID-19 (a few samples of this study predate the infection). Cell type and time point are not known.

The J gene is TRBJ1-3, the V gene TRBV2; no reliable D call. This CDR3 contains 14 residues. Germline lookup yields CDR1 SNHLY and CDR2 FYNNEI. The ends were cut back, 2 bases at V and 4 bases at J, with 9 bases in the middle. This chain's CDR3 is CASSEPRSGNTIYF. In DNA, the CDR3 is TGTGCCAGCAGTGAACCCAGGTCAGGAAACACCATATATTTT.

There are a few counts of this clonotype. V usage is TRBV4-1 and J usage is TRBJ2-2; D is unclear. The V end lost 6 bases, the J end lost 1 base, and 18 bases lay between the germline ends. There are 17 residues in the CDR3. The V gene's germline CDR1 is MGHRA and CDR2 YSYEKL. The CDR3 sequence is CASRGYRSKENTGELFF. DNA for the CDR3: TGCGCCAGCAGGGGTTATAGGAGCAAGGAGAACACCGGGGAGCTGTTTTTT.

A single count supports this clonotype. CDR3 sequence reads: CASSPGTAGANVLTF. The CDR3 DNA is TGTGCCAGCAGCCCTGGGACAGCTGGGGCCAACGTCCTGACTTTC. The rearrangement uses TRBV3-1 and TRBJ2-6, with 7 positions matching TRBD1. Germline V gene lookup returns CDR1 LGHDT and CDR2 YNNKEL (reference sequence). The V and J ends lost 4 bases and 2 bases, in that order; junction bases with no gene match: 2. CDR3 size: 15 residues.

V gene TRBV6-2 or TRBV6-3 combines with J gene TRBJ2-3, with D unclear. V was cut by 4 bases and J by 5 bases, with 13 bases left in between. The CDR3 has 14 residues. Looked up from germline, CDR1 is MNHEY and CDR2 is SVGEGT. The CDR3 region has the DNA TGTGCCAGCAGTTCGCCTTACCCCGGAGATACGCAGTATTTT. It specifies CASSSPYPGDTQYF.

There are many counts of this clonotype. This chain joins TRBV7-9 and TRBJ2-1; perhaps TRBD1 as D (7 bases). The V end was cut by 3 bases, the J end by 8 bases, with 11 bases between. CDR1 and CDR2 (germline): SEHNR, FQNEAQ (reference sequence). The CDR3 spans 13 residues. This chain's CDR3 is CASSLAGGHEQFF. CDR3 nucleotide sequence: TGTGCCAGCAGCTTGGCAGGGGGGCATGAGCAGTTCTTC.

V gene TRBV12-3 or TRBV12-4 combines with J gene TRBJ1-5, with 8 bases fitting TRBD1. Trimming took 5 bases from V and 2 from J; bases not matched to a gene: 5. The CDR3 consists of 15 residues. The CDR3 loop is CASSSRQGRNQPQHF. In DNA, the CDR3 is TGTGCCAGCAGTAGTAGACAGGGGCGCAATCAGCCCCAGCATTTT.

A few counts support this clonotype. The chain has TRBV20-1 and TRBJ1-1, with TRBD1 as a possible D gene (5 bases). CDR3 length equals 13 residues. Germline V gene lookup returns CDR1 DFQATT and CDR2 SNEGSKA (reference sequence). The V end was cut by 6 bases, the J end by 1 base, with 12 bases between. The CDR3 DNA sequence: TGCAGTGCAGGGGCCACAAAGAACACTGAAGCTTTCTTT. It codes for CSAGATKNTEAFF.